Each of the 15 T cell receptor beta chains below was sequenced from the same sample in a study of shared clonotypes between healthy human individuals. Some clones are missing from TCRdb's copy, which holds only in-frame ones; the method was immunoSEQ multiplex PCR. The sample includes more than 1.2 million clones, 98% of them seen just once. The sequenced sample was naive CD4+ T cells sorted from blood. The subset is: CD45RA+ positively selected. The receptors were gathered from a man aged 30 to 45 in good health.

CDR3 amino acids: CASSLVAGGPSEQYF. The CDR3 DNA reads TGTGCCAGCAGTTTAGTAGCGGGAGGGCCTTCCGAGCAGTACTTC. This sequence joins TRBV6-6 and TRBJ2-7; 11 bases fit TRBD2. This CDR3 has 15 residues. Germline values: CDR1 MNHNY, CDR2 SVGAGI (reference sequence). Trimming at V came to 4 bases and at J to 6 bases, leaving 8 bases not matched to a gene.

The chain joins TRBV5-1 to TRBJ2-7; a weak D match, TRBD2 (6 bases). V lost 3 bases and J 0 bases, leaving 16 bases between the germline ends. This CDR3 has 16 residues. CDR1 is SGHRS, CDR2 YFSETQ, per germline. The CDR3 here is CASSSGVSGSSYEQYF. CDR3 DNA: TGCGCCAGCAGCTCGGGGGTATCCGGGAGCTCCTACGAGCAGTACTTC.

The chain links TRBV7-9 to TRBJ2-5, with 12 bases fitting TRBD2. From germline, CDR1 is SEHNR and CDR2 FQNEAQ (reference sequence). CDR3 length equals 16 residues. With 3 bases clipped from V and 5 bases from J, the junction kept 7 bases outside the gene matches. The DNA for the CDR3 is TGTGCCAGCAGCTTCGCCCCGACTAGCGGGGGTGAGACCCAGTACTTC. Its translation is CASSFAPTSGGETQYF.

The chain combines TRBV29-1 with TRBJ2-1; D remains ambiguous. The CDR3 is 16 residues long. Trimming removed 4 bases from V and 0 bases from J, with 16 bases in between. Per the germline V gene, CDR1 is SQVTM and CDR2 is ANQGSEA. DNA of the CDR3: TGCAGCGTTGGGGCTTTGGAAAGTTTCTCCTACAATGAGCAGTTCTTC. Its translation: CSVGALESFSYNEQFF.

Notes on this clone: This sample includes further DNA sequences coding for the same CDR3. The chain couples TRBV9 to TRBJ1-1, with D possibly matching TRBD1 (6 bases). Germline lookup yields CDR1 SGDLS and CDR2 YYNGEE. Trimming removed 0 bases at V and 0 bases at J, with 9 bases between. CDR3 length: 15 amino acids. CDR3 sequence (DNA): TGTGCCAGCAGCGTAGCAACAGGGATGAACACTGAAGCTTTCTTT. Its protein product is CASSVATGMNTEAFF. Looking up the rest from reference TRBV9 and TRBJ1-1 gives the full variable domain: DSGVTQTPKHLITATGQRVTLRCSPRSGDLSVYWYQQSLDQGLQFLIQYYNGEERAKGNILERFSAQQFPDLHSELNLSSLELGDSALYFCASSVATGMNTEAFFGQGTRLTVV.

V and J are TRBV29-1 and TRBJ1-1; 7 positions match TRBD1. From germline, CDR1 is SQVTM and CDR2 ANQGSEA. The junction had 8 bases not matched to a gene; V was cut back by 6 bases and J by 7 bases. This CDR3 spans 12 amino acids. The CDR3 nucleotides are TGCAGCGTAGACAGGACAGGTTATGAAGCTTTCTTT. Protein: CSVDRTGYEAFF.

This chain joins TRBV11-2 and TRBJ2-5; possibly TRBD2 for D (6 bases). Trimming stripped 6 bases from V and 2 bases from J, with 28 bases between. The CDR3 covers 19 residues. CDR1 is SGHAT and CDR2 is FQNNGV in the germline V gene. The CDR3, as DNA: TGTGCCAGCAGTCTCAGAGGCAGCGGGTTGGGGTTGGGTCAAGAGACCCAGTACTTC. It encodes CASSLRGSGLGLGQETQYF.

The chain has TRBV6-1 and TRBJ1-5; D is unclear. Trimming stripped 2 bases from V and 4 bases from J, with 12 bases between. The CDR3 has 15 residues. CDR1 is MNHNS and CDR2 is SASEGT in the germline V gene. In DNA form, the CDR3 reads TGTGCCAGCAGTGAAAACTGGTCCGGGAATCAGCCCCAGCATTTT. Translation gives CASSENWSGNQPQHF.

This sequence joins TRBV6-6 and TRBJ1-4; the D is unclear. V lost 2 bases and J lost 6, with 4 bases in between. In germline, CDR1 is MNHNY, CDR2 SVGAGI (reference sequence). The CDR3 is 12 amino acids. Written as DNA, the CDR3 is TGTGCCAGCAGTTACCCGGATGAAAAACTGTTTTTT. Its protein product is CASSYPDEKLFF.

This chain links TRBV15 with TRBJ2-1; the match to TRBD2 covers 13 bases. Germline-derived CDR1 and CDR2 are LNHNV and YYDKDF (reference sequence). This CDR3 spans 18 amino acids. J lost 8 bases, V lost 0 bases, and 10 bases had no gene match. CDR3 loop: CATSRDSRLAGGSDEQFF. The CDR3 bases are TGTGCCACCAGCAGAGATTCGAGACTAGCGGGAGGATCCGATGAGCAGTTCTTC.

This clone was found once. V gene TRBV5-1 combines with J gene TRBJ2-7; 9 nucleotides line up with TRBD2. Unmatched junction bases numbered 7, after V lost 3 bases and J lost 3 bases. Germline loops: CDR1 SGHRS, CDR2 YFSETQ. The CDR3 totals 15 residues. CDR3 region: CASSWGTSSFYEQYF. In nucleotides, the CDR3 is TGCGCCAGCAGCTGGGGGACTAGCAGTTTCTACGAGCAGTACTTC.

The gene calls are TRBV6-1 and TRBJ1-4, with D maybe TRBD1 (6 bases). Trimming removed 6 bases at V and 7 bases at J, with 18 bases between. CDR3 length: 15 residues. Germline-derived CDR1 and CDR2 are MNHNS and SASEGT. Here the CDR3 reads CASSQRGSRGEKLFF. CDR3 in DNA: TGTGCCAGCAGCCAGAGGGGGAGTCGCGGTGAAAAACTGTTTTTT.

V gene TRBV30 combines with J gene TRBJ2-7, with D perhaps matching TRBD1 (5 bases). The germline V and J ends were trimmed by 5 bases and 3 bases, with 17 bases remaining between them. Germline CDR1 reads GTSNPN; CDR2 reads SVGIG (reference sequence). This CDR3 is built from 14 residues. CDR3: CAWSTGKGHYEQYF. The CDR3 DNA reads as TGTGCCTGGTCGACTGGTAAAGGACACTACGAGCAGTACTTC.

The rearrangement joins TRBV11-3 to TRBJ2-7; D not certain. The length of the CDR3 is 14 residues. Trimming removed 0 bases at V and 1 base at J, with 7 bases between. CDR1 and CDR2 from the germline V gene are SGHNT and YENEEA. CDR3 sequence reads: CASSLDVGSYEQYF. CDR3 sequence (DNA): TGTGCCAGCAGCTTAGATGTCGGATCCTACGAGCAGTACTTC.

The chain carries TRBV19 and TRBJ1-2; 8 bases are a match to TRBD1. The V segment lost 4 bases and the J segment 4 bases; nucleotides outside the gene matches: 5. The CDR3 extends over 14 amino acids. The V gene's germline CDR1 is LNHDA and CDR2 SQIVND (reference sequence). For the CDR3, the DNA is TGTGCCAGTAGTAGGGGACAGGACTTCTATGGCTACACCTTC. Encoded protein: CASSRGQDFYGYTF.